This TCR beta chain was found in a study of cytomegalovirus exposure and HLA in healthy donors. Findings and caveats of the study: Researchers reported that a few CMV-associated chains were confirmed in vitro as CMV antigen-specific. A link between a missense DCLRE1C variant and TCR beta V- and J-gene trimming emerged from a later analysis. An analysis that was carried out later associated some 17,000 TCR beta sequences with HLA alleles at 0.05 false discovery rate.

As to this clone: Its antigen remains unknown.

It was with 60 Vbeta and 13 Jbeta primers that the PCR ran. Sequencing was performed with immunoSEQ multiplex PCR; in TCRdb, only in-frame clones are kept and a portion is missing. This table holds some 200,000 clones, more than 85% found once. CDR3 length: 17 residues. The germline gives CDR1 LGHNA, CDR2 YSLEER. Trimming removed 1 base at V and 0 bases at J, with 10 bases between. Sequenced material: PBMCs. This sequence joins TRBV4-3 and TRBJ2-6; no clear D. The receptor's source is a young woman in good health and CMV-seronegative. The CDR3 loop is CASSQGHDNSGANVLTF. The CDR3 nucleotides are TGCGCCAGCAGCCAAGGGCACGATAACTCTGGGGCCAACGTCCTGACTTTC.